The 5 T cell receptor beta chains below were found in one sample sequenced in a study of blood T cell repertoires in COVID-19. Method: immunoSEQ multiplex PCR; TCRdb's copy keeps in-frame clones and lacks some. The repertoire holds about 350,000 clones, with more than 85% as singletons. Source material: PBMCs or T cells enriched from blood (not recorded which). Every receptor here comes from a woman between 25 and 40 years old who had recovered from COVID-19.

The V call is TRBV6-1, the J call TRBJ1-4; 8 bases are shared with TRBD1. This CDR3 contains 19 residues. The V segment lost 4 bases and the J segment 7 bases; nucleotides outside the gene matches: 20. Germline V gene data show CDR1 as MNHNS and CDR2 as SASEGT. CDR3 in DNA: TGTGCCAGCAGTGTGACAGGGGCCGCATTCCCCTTAAGGGTTGAAAAACTGTTTTTT. Translating gives CASSVTGAAFPLRVEKLFF.

This clone showed up just once. For the CDR3, the DNA is TGTGCCAGCAGCCAATCAGCCACAGGGTCTAACTATGGCTACACCTTC. Translated, it gives CASSQSATGSNYGYTF. This chain connects TRBV16 to TRBJ1-2, with D perhaps matching TRBD1 (6 bases). Germline CDR1 KGHSY, CDR2 FQNENV. CDR3 length: 16 residues. V was pared by 0 bases and J by 0 bases, with 11 bases between.

In its sample, this clone was seen once. The chain recombines TRBV15 with TRBJ2-1, with 10 bases fitting TRBD1. From germline, CDR1 is LNHNV and CDR2 YYDKDF (reference sequence). This CDR3 comprises 19 residues. With V trimmed by 1 base and J by 1 base, 10 bases remained unmatched. In DNA, the CDR3 is TGTGCCACCAGCAGAGCCAGACAGGGGGCGGTTGTATCCTACAATGAGCAGTTCTTC. Amino acids: CATSRARQGAVVSYNEQFF.

V and J are TRBV7-9 and TRBJ2-5, with 9 bases lining up with TRBD2. Germline V gene sequence: CDR1 SEHNR, CDR2 FQNEAQ (reference sequence). V lost 8 bases to trimming and J lost 4 bases; unmatched junction nucleotides: 11. The CDR3 consists of 15 residues. CDR3 in DNA: TGTGCCAGCGGGTCTGCGGGGGGGGCGAGAGAGACCCAGTACTTC. Translated, it gives CASGSAGGARETQYF.

The rearrangement links TRBV7-9 to TRBJ2-1; maybe TRBD1 (8 bases). The CDR3 is 16 amino acids. The germline V and J ends were trimmed by 4 bases and 8 bases, with 21 bases remaining between them. Germline V lookup: CDR1 SEHNR, CDR2 FQNEAQ (reference sequence). CDR3: CASSSGGQGAWDEQFF. The CDR3 DNA follows: TGTGCCAGCAGCTCCGGGGGGCAGGGGGCTTGGGATGAGCAGTTCTTC. The full variable domain, in which reference TRBV7-9 and TRBJ2-1 provide the parts outside the CDR3, is DTGVSQNPRHKITKRGQNVTFRCDPISEHNRLYWYRQTLGQGPEFLTYFQNEAQLEKSRLLSDRFSAERPKGSFSTLEIQRTEQGDSAMYLCASSSGGQGAWDEQFFGPGTRLTVL.